This T cell receptor (beta chain) was sequenced for a study of cytomegalovirus exposure and HLA in healthy donors. The PCR ran on 60 Vbeta and 13 Jbeta primers. Data came from immunoSEQ multiplex PCR; TCRdb stores just in-frame clones and leaves some out. The sample yields about 180,000 clones, approximately 72% seen once. Participants comprised healthy donors of bone marrow. From germline, CDR1 is SGDLS and CDR2 YYNGEE. The CDR3 spans 14 residues. Trimming left V 2 bases short and J 4 bases short, with 10 bases between. Study-wide results and caveats: In an earlier analysis, in several hundred donors, most V segments appeared productive either ~90% or ~30% of the time.

As concerns this clone: Its cognate antigen is unknown. Other DNA sequences from this sample encode an identical CDR3 as well.

Input material: PBMCs. V gene TRBV9 combines with J gene TRBJ1-5, with a possible D match to TRBD1 (5 bases). This TCR was sampled from a human donor in good health. CDR3 loop: CASSVGQGNQPQHF. For the CDR3, the DNA is TGTGCCAGCAGCGTGGGGCAGGGAAATCAGCCCCAGCATTTT.